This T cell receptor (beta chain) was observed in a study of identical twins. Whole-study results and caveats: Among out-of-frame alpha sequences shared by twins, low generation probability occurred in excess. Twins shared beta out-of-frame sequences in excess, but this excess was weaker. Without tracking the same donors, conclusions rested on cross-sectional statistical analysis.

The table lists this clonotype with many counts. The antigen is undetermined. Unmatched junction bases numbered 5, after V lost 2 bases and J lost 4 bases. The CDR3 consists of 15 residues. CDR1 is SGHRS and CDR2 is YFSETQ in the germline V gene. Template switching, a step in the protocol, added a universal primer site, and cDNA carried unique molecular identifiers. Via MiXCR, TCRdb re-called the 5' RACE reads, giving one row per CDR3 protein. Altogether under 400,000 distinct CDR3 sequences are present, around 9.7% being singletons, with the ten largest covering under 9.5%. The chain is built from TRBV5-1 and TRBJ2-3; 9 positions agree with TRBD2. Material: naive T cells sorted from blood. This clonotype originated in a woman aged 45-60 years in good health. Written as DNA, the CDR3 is TGCGCCAGCAGCTTTCTTAGCGGGAGCGCAGATACGCAGTATTTT. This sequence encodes CASSFLSGSADTQYF.